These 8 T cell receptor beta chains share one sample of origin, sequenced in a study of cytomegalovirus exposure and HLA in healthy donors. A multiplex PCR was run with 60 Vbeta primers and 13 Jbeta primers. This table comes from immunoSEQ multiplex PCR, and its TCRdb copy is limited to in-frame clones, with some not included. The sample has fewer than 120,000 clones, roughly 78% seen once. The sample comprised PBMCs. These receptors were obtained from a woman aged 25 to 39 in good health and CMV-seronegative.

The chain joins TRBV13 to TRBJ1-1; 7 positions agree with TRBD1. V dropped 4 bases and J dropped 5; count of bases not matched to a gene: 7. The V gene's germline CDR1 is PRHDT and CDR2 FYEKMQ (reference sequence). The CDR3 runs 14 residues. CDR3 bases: TGTGCCAGCAGCTCGGCAGGGGGAAGTACTGAAGCTTTCTTT. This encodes CASSSAGGSTEAFF.

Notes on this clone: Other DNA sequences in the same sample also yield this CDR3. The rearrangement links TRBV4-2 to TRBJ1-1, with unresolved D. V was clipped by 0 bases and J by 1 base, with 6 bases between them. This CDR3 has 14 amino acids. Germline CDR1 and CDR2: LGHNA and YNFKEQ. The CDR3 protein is CASSQDLGNTEAFF. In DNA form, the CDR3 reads TGTGCCAGCAGCCAAGATCTAGGGAACACTGAAGCTTTCTTT.

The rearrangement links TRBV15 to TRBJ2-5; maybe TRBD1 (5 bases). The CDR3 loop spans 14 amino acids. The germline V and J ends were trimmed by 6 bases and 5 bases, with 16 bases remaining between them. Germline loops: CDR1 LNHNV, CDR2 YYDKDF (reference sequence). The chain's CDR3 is CATSYAQGRETQYF. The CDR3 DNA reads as TGTGCCACCAGTTACGCCCAGGGCCGGGAGACCCAGTACTTC.

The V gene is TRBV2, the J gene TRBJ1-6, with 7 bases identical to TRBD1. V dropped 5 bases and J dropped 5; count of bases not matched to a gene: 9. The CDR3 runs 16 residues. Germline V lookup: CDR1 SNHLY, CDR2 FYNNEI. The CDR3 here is CASSPLLTGDNSPLHF. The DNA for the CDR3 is TGTGCCAGCAGTCCATTACTAACAGGGGATAATTCACCCCTCCACTTT.

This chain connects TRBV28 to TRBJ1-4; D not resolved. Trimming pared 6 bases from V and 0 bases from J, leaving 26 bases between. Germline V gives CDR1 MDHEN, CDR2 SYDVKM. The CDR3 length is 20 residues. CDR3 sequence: CASSLQLTGRLPSTNEKLFF. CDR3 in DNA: TGTGCCAGCAGCCTCCAATTGACCGGGAGGCTCCCGTCAACTAATGAAAAACTGTTTTTT.

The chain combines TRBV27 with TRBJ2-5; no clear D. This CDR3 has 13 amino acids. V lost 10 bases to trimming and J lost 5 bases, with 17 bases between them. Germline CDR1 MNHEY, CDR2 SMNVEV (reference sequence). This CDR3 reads CATSPRTGETQYF. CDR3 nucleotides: TGTGCCACCAGCCCCCGTACCGGTGAGACCCAGTACTTC.

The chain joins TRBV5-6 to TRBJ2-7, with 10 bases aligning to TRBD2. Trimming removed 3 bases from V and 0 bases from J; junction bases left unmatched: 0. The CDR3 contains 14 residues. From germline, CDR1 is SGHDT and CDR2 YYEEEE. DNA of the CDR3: TGTGCCAGCAGCTCTAGCGGGAGCTCCTACGAGCAGTACTTC. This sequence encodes CASSSSGSSYEQYF.

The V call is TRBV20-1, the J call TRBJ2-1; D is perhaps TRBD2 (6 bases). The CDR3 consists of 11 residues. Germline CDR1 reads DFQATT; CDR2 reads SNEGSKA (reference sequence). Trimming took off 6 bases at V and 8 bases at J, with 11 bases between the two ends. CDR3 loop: CSAPSGYEQFF. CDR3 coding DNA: TGCAGTGCGCCAAGCGGGTATGAGCAGTTCTTC.